This record covers a single TCR beta chain. Its antigen is undetermined. These data come from a study of T-cell memory formation after mild COVID-19. The overall study: Largely, TCR clusters stayed within a single donor.

The germline CDR1 and CDR2 sequences are SGHNT and YYREEE (reference sequence). V was pared by 4 bases and J by 8 bases, with 6 bases between. CDR3 length equals 11 residues. Findings of the study overall: Largely, contracting CD4+ clones fell within CM and EM, and contracting CD8+ clones within EMRA. Later expanders leaned CD4+, whereas day 15 to 85 contracting clones were balanced CD4/CD8.

TCR alpha and TCR beta cDNA libraries carrying sample barcodes and UMIs were produced by 5'RACE using constant-segment primers. MiXCR was run by TCRdb on the 5' RACE reads, yielding one entry per CDR3 protein. Of 300,000 to 400,000 distinct CDR3 sequences detected, around 27% appear once; the ten largest clones hold less than 15%. The sequence was obtained from an adult woman who had mild COVID-19 (a few samples of this study predate the infection). Cell type and time point are not known. Sequencing was performed on PBMCs or a T cell subset sorted from them (not recorded which). The gene calls are TRBV5-4 and TRBJ1-4, with no clear D. The CDR3 sequence is CASSGKEKLFF. Here the CDR3 DNA reads TGTGCCAGCAGCGGAAAGGAAAAACTGTTTTTT.